Below, 26 T cell receptor beta chains from the same sample are listed, as sequenced in a study of blood T cell repertoires in COVID-19. Assay: immunoSEQ multiplex PCR; the TCRdb copy retains only in-frame clones and omits some. The sample yields about 310,000 clones, roughly 90% seen once. The sequenced sample consisted of PBMCs or T cells enriched from blood (not recorded which). All receptors come from a woman aged 40 to 49 who had recovered from COVID-19.

The genes are TRBV3-1 (or the pseudogene TRBV3-2) and TRBJ2-3, with a weak D call TRBD1 (5 bases). Trimming removed 1 base from V and 5 bases from J, with 16 bases in between. Germline values: CDR1 LGHDT, CDR2 YNNKEL (reference sequence). The CDR3 length is 16 residues. The CDR3 DNA is TGTGCCAGCAGCCAAGGTCAAACAGGAGAGGTAGATACGCAGTATTTT. Its translation: CASSQGQTGEVDTQYF.

This rearrangement joins TRBV2 to TRBJ2-1; 7 bases agree with TRBD2. The trim removed 6 bases at V and 6 bases at J, leaving 11 bases unmatched. CDR3 length equals 15 residues. Germline V CDR1 and CDR2: SNHLY, FYNNEI. The CDR3 nucleotides read TGTGCCAGCAGATGGGGCGGGGGAGTTGGCAATGAGCAGTTCTTC. This encodes CASRWGGGVGNEQFF.

This clone was seen once. The chain has TRBV7-2 and TRBJ2-1, with 11 positions matching TRBD2. CDR1 and CDR2 (germline): SGHTA, FQGNSA. The CDR3 is 18 residues long. V shed 2 bases, J shed 8 bases, and the junction held 14 bases outside the gene matches. The CDR3 DNA follows: TGTGCCAGCAGCTTAAGGGGGGGGACTAGCGGAATAAGGGATGAGCAGTTCTTC. Translated: CASSLRGGTSGIRDEQFF.

This clone has just a few counts. V and J are TRBV18 and TRBJ2-5, with TRBD1 as a possible D gene (5 bases). V was shortened by 3 bases and J by 2 bases, with 7 bases between the two germline ends. The germline gives CDR1 KGHSH, CDR2 LQKENI. The CDR3 is made up of 13 amino acids. As DNA, the CDR3 is TGTGCCAGCTCACCTAACAGGCAAGAGACCCAGTACTTC. As protein: CASSPNRQETQYF.

J is TRBJ2-4 and V is TRBV5-1, with D possibly being TRBD1 (7 bases). Trimming pared 3 bases from V and 2 bases from J, leaving 12 bases between. Germline V gene lookup returns CDR1 SGHRS and CDR2 YFSETQ. The CDR3 is 15 amino acids. The CDR3 protein is CASSSRGVPKNIQYF. The CDR3 coding sequence is TGCGCCAGCAGCTCCAGGGGGGTTCCCAAAAACATTCAGTACTTC.

The gene calls are TRBV5-1 and TRBJ1-1, with D unclear. This CDR3 contains 14 residues. Deletions cut 0 bases from V and 1 base from J, with 7 bases between. Germline lookup yields CDR1 SGHRS and CDR2 YFSETQ. The CDR3 region has the DNA TGCGCCAGCAGCTTGGCCGTTCCGAACACTGAAGCTTTCTTT. Protein: CASSLAVPNTEAFF.

The chain joins TRBV7-2 to TRBJ2-5; 8 bases align to TRBD1. The CDR3 extends over 14 amino acids. Per the germline V gene, CDR1 is SGHTA and CDR2 is FQGNSA. V shed 2 bases and J 5 bases; nucleotides not matched to a gene: 4. The CDR3 region is CASSLRQGRETQYF. As DNA, the CDR3 is TGTGCCAGCAGCTTAAGACAGGGGAGGGAGACCCAGTACTTC.

V gene TRBV2 combines with J gene TRBJ2-2; TRBD1 is a possible D gene (7 bases). The CDR3 is 15 amino acids. Between the trimmed V and J ends, which lost 6 bases and 2 bases, there was a span of 13 bases. Germline CDR1 and CDR2: SNHLY and FYNNEI. CDR3 nucleotide sequence: TGTGCCAGCAGAGGAGGGACAGCCAACACCGGGGAGCTGTTTTTT. Translating it yields CASRGGTANTGELFF.

The rearrangement uses TRBV7-6 and TRBJ2-2; possibly TRBD2 for D (6 bases). The CDR3 is 15 residues long. Germline V gene data show CDR1 as SGHVS and CDR2 as FNYEAQ. With 4 bases removed from V and 5 bases from J, the gap between germline ends came to 14 bases. CDR3 in amino acids: CASSSRLVGTGELFF. CDR3 nucleotide sequence: TGTGCCAGCAGCTCCCGACTAGTGGGGACCGGGGAGCTGTTTTTT.

This clone was picked up one time. The chain uses TRBV27 and TRBJ1-6; D is unclear. Trimming cost V 6 bases and J 0 bases, with 9 bases left between them. Germline assignment: CDR1 MNHEY and CDR2 SMNVEV (reference sequence). There are 15 residues in the CDR3. CDR3 region: CASRSGSSYNSPLHF. The CDR3 nucleotides are TGTGCCAGCAGGTCTGGGAGCTCCTATAATTCACCCCTCCACTTT.

With regard to this clone: One end of the junction does not line up with germline, which may come from a read error. This CDR3 reads CASSLAPGTEAFF. The DNA for the CDR3 is TGTGCTAGCAGCTTAGCACCGGGCACTGAAGCTTTCTTT. The V call is TRBV7-7, the J call TRBJ1-1; D gene ambiguous. Germline V gene data show CDR1 as SSHAT and CDR2 as FNYEAQ (reference sequence). This CDR3 is 13 amino acids long.

The chain combines TRBV6-5 with TRBJ1-1; the D is unclear. The CDR3 totals 14 residues. Germline assignment: CDR1 MNHEY and CDR2 SVGAGI. The V end lost 3 bases, the J end lost 1 base, and 9 bases lay between the germline ends. In DNA form, the CDR3 reads TGTGCCAGCAGTTATGACTTTTCGAACACTGAAGCTTTCTTT. Translated: CASSYDFSNTEAFF.

Of note for this clone: One end of the junction does not line up with germline, which may come from a read error. The gene calls are TRBV11-3 and TRBJ2-7, with D perhaps matching TRBD1 (6 bases). The CDR3 sequence is 12 residues long. CDR1 is SGHNT, CDR2 YENEEA, per germline. This CDR3 is CVSSSRGYEQYF. CDR3 nucleotide sequence: TGTGTCAGCAGCTCCAGGGGTTACGAGCAGTACTTC.

This chain connects TRBV7-2 to TRBJ2-3; 10 bases are a match to TRBD2. This CDR3 comprises 17 residues. CDR1 and CDR2 from the germline V gene are SGHTA and FQGNSA. V lost 5 bases and J lost 2; bases outside the gene matches: 10. As DNA, the CDR3 is TGTGCCAGCAGCCTGCGACCTAGCGGGAGCCTCACAGATACGCAGTATTTT. Translation gives CASSLRPSGSLTDTQYF.

The chain links TRBV2 to TRBJ2-5; possibly TRBD2 for D (5 bases). V was clipped by 5 bases and J by 2 bases, with 9 bases between them. The CDR3 spans 13 residues. Per the germline V gene, CDR1 is SNHLY and CDR2 is FYNNEI. CDR3 coding DNA: TGTGCCAGCAGTCCGGGGTTTCAAGAGACCCAGTACTTC. It yields the protein CASSPGFQETQYF.

The rearrangement joins TRBV7-2 to TRBJ1-2, with 9 positions matching TRBD1. The CDR3 sequence is 15 residues long. In germline, CDR1 is SGHTA, CDR2 FQGNSA. The V segment lost 4 bases and the J segment 3 bases; nucleotides outside the gene matches: 6. The CDR3 sequence: CASSSGQGGDYGYTF. The CDR3 bases are TGTGCCAGCAGCTCGGGACAGGGAGGAGACTATGGCTACACCTTC.

The chain combines TRBV3-1 (or the pseudogene TRBV3-2) with TRBJ2-1, with TRBD2 matching 10 bases. CDR1 is LGHDT and CDR2 is YNNKEL in the germline V gene (reference sequence). Trimming removed 0 bases from V and 8 bases from J; junction bases left unmatched: 7. The CDR3 covers 16 residues. CDR3: CASSQDSSGGADEQFF. The DNA for the CDR3 is TGTGCCAGCAGCCAAGATTCAAGCGGGGGGGCCGATGAGCAGTTCTTC.

The chain has TRBV27 and TRBJ2-1, with 9 nucleotides matching TRBD1. With V trimmed by 5 bases and J by 0 bases, 14 bases remained unmatched. CDR1 is MNHEY, CDR2 SMNVEV, per germline (reference sequence). CDR3 length: 19 amino acids. CDR3 nucleotide sequence: TGTGCCAGCAGTCCCGGACAGGGGTCTGCAGGGAGCTCCTACAATGAGCAGTTCTTC. Amino acid sequence: CASSPGQGSAGSSYNEQFF.

The chain couples TRBV7-8 to TRBJ1-1, with D possibly matching TRBD1 (5 bases). This CDR3 comprises 13 residues. The germline V gene encodes CDR1 SGHVS and CDR2 FQNEAQ. V was pared by 1 base and J by 4 bases, with 7 bases between. The CDR3 DNA follows: TGTGCCAGCAGCTTAGATCAGGGCACTGAAGCTTTCTTT. The encoded protein is CASSLDQGTEAFF.

This chain connects TRBV19 to TRBJ1-2; 7 bases are a match to TRBD1. V trimming: 3 bases; J trimming: 4 bases; junction bases outside the gene matches: 11. The CDR3 extends over 16 amino acids. In germline, CDR1 is LNHDA, CDR2 SQIVND (reference sequence). In DNA, the CDR3 is TGTGCCAGTAGTATTGAATATTCGGGACAGCCCTATGGCTACACCTTC. Its protein product is CASSIEYSGQPYGYTF. The full variable domain, with the rest looked up from reference TRBV19 and TRBJ1-2, is DGGITQSPKYLFRKEGQNVTLSCEQNLNHDAMYWYRQDPGQGLRLIYYSQIVNDFQKGDIAEGYSVSREKKESFPLTVTSAQKNPTAFYLCASSIEYSGQPYGYTFGSGTRLTVV.

The rearrangement uses TRBV6-5 and TRBJ1-6; 9 nucleotides align to TRBD1. Trimming cost V 5 bases and J 11 bases; bases outside gene matches: 7. There are 14 residues in the CDR3. The V gene's germline CDR1 is MNHEY and CDR2 SVGAGI. CDR3 sequence reads: CASSRTGGIPPLHF. CDR3 nucleotide sequence: TGTGCCAGCAGTAGAACAGGGGGCATTCCACCCCTCCACTTT.

V usage is TRBV4-3 and J usage is TRBJ2-3, with TRBD1 identical over 8 bases. CDR1 is LGHNA, CDR2 YSLEER, per germline. There are 15 residues in the CDR3. V shed 1 base, J shed 1 base, and the junction held 1 base outside the gene matches. This CDR3 reads CASSQGDRRTDTQYF. CDR3 DNA sequence: TGCGCCAGCAGCCAAGGGGACAGGCGCACAGATACGCAGTATTTT.

This clone was seen only once. The chain combines TRBV9 with TRBJ2-3, with D hard to call. V lost 0 bases and J 4 bases, leaving 9 bases between the germline ends. The CDR3 covers 14 residues. Germline lookup yields CDR1 SGDLS and CDR2 YYNGEE. CDR3 DNA sequence: TGTGCCAGCAGCGTAGATCAGGCTTCAGATACGCAGTATTTT. Translating it yields CASSVDQASDTQYF.

This sequence joins TRBV9 and TRBJ2-1; D is unclear. The germline CDR1 and CDR2 sequences are SGDLS and YYNGEE. This CDR3 has 14 residues. The V end was cut by 4 bases, the J end by 0 bases, with 8 bases between. The CDR3 reads CASSSLVSYNEQFF. CDR3 DNA sequence: TGTGCCAGCAGCTCCCTAGTCTCCTACAATGAGCAGTTCTTC.

This chain links TRBV19 with TRBJ1-4; TRBD1 matches 7 bases. Germline V gene data show CDR1 as LNHDA and CDR2 as SQIVND (reference sequence). J was trimmed by 5 bases and V by 10 bases; bases with no gene match: 10. The CDR3 extends over 14 amino acids. This CDR3 is CATRGTAFNEKLFF. Here the CDR3 DNA reads TGTGCCACTCGGGGGACAGCCTTCAATGAAAAACTGTTTTTT.

The chain has TRBV5-4 and TRBJ2-7; the match to TRBD2 covers 10 bases. CDR1 SGHNT and CDR2 YYREEE come from the germline V gene (reference sequence). Trimming cost V 4 bases and J 0 bases; bases outside gene matches: 4. The CDR3 covers 15 residues. CDR3 loop: CASSRSSGGSYEQYF. DNA for the CDR3: TGTGCCAGCAGCCGGTCTAGCGGGGGCTCCTACGAGCAGTACTTC.